This record looks at one TCR beta chain sequence and its context. What it recognizes is unknown. Germline CDR1 is MDHEN and CDR2 is SYDVKM. The CDR3 spans 14 residues. The V gene lost 5 bases and the J gene lost 0 bases, with 8 bases spanning the gap. This specimen belongs to a study of cytomegalovirus exposure and HLA in healthy donors. Measured with immunoSEQ multiplex PCR; TCRdb has only the in-frame clones, and not every one. Of roughly 250,000 clones in the sample, 85% to 90% are singletons; the top ten hold more than 0.35%. Study results and limitations: In vitro work confirmed that a few CMV-associated chains recognize CMV antigens. It was reported that the classifier diagnosed cytomegalovirus status with high specificity and sensitivity in both the original and validation cohorts. Rarity marked most TCR sequences, yet some public TCRs occurred in many donors. TCR beta chains numbering 164 were designated cytomegalovirus-associated.

The rearrangement uses TRBV28 and TRBJ2-1, with D uncertain. This receptor was obtained from a woman younger than 35 in good health and CMV-seronegative. The sequencing sample was made of PBMCs. The chain's CDR3 is CASSHLRSYNEQFF. CDR3 nucleotides: TGTGCCAGCAGTCACTTACGCTCCTACAATGAGCAGTTCTTC.